The TCR beta chain under discussion was sequenced for a study of beta chain features in type 1 diabetes. Whole-study results and caveats: The study found moderately but significantly shorter TCRB CDR3s in all four CD4+ subsets of Type 1 diabetes patients.

Expressed TCRB transcripts got sequenced, as all isolated RNA was reverse transcribed. Measured with immunoSEQ multiplex PCR; TCRdb has only the in-frame clones, and not every one. The data show approximately 15,000 clones, approximately 76% seen once. A remark on this clone: Its antigen is not known.

Trimming shortened V by 6 bases and J by 2 bases, and 10 bases separated the two germline ends. The CDR3 consists of 12 residues. Germline V gene lookup returns CDR1 SQVTM and CDR2 ANQGSEA. This chain joins TRBV29-1 and TRBJ1-2; D is ambiguous. This TCR was sampled from a woman in her late teens or twenties with type 1 diabetes. Sequencing was done on a sample of stem cell memory CD4+ T cells from blood. For the CDR3, the DNA is TGCAGCGTATACGGTAAAAACTATGGCTACACCTTC. It specifies CSVYGKNYGYTF.